Listed below are T cell receptor beta chains from one sample, sequenced in a study of CD8+ T cells in alopecia areata. Some clones are missing from TCRdb's copy, which holds only in-frame ones; the method was immunoSEQ multiplex PCR. The sample lists approximately 200,000 clones, around two fifths occurring once. The sequences come from CD4+ T cells sorted from blood, collected between weeks 36 and 40, from a patient treated with tofacitinib. These TCRs come from a human donor with alopecia areata. The CDR3 runs from the conserved cysteine through the conserved F or W. The order of the fields is V gene, J gene, CDR3 protein.

TRBV7-2	TRBJ2-3	CASSTLGLAGPDTQYF
TRBV9	TRBJ2-1	CASSEYTANEQFF
TRBV4-1	TRBJ1-5	CASSQGGDQPQHF
TRBV30	TRBJ1-1	CAWRLMLPNTEAFF
TRBV18	TRBJ2-1	CASLLAGVPYNEQFF
TRBV5-1	TRBJ2-7	CASSLGGQHMEQYF
TRBV7-2	TRBJ2-7	CASSPFGRRNSYEQYF
TRBV30	TRBJ2-7	CAWSTYYEQYF
TRBV7-6	TRBJ2-7	CASSLAGGLAGDEQYF
TRBV4-1	TRBJ2-3	CASSLPDRGIADTQYF
TRBV5-6	TRBJ2-3	CASSRPLVSTDTQYF
TRBV5-1	TRBJ2-5	CASSFDRGPQETQYF
TRBV5-7	TRBJ2-5	CASSWIGEGSSQYF
TRBV18	TRBJ2-5	CASSPDLWETQYF
TRBV30	TRBJ2-3	CAWSIGTSRYTDTQYF
TRBV7-2	TRBJ2-3	CASSALPLATQYF
TRBV2	TRBJ2-7	CASSERLAAYEQYF
TRBV7-9	TRBJ2-7	CASSPSTYEQYF
TRBV29-1	TRBJ2-3	CSVDTVSSTDTQYF
TRBV6-5	TRBJ1-1	CASSFRDPKAFF
TRBV7-2	TRBJ2-5	CASSLVGFGAEETQYF
TRBV29-1	TRBJ2-7	CSVGQRRPLEQYF